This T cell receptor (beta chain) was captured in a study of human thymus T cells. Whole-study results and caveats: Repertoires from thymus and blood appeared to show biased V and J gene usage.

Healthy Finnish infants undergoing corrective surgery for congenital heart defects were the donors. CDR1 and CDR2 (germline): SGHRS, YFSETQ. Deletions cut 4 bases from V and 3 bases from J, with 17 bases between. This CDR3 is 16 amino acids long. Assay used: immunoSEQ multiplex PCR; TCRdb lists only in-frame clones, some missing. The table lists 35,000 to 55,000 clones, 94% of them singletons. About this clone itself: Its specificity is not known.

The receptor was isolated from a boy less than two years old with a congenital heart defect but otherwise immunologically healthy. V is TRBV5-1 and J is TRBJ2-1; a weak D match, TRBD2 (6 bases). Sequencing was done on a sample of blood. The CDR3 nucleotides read TGCGCCAGCAGCGCGCGCCGGGACTCTGACTACAATGAGCAGTTCTTC. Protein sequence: CASSARRDSDYNEQFF.